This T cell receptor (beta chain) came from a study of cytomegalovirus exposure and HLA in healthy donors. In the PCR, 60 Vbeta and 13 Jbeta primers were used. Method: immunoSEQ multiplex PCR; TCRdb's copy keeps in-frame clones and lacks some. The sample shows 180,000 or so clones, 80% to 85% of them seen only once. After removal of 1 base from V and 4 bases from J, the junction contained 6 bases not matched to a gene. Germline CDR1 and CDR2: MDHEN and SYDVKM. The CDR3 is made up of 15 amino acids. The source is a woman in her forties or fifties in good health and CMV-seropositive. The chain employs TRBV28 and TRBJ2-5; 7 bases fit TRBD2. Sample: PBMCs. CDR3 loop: CASSLYRTRLETQYF. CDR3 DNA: TGTGCCAGCAGTTTATATCGGACTAGGTTAGAGACCCAGTACTTC.